What follows is one TCR beta chain and its context. Its antigen remains unidentified. These data originate in a study of CD8+ T cells in alopecia areata. RNA was isolated and reverse transcribed to cDNA, the sequencing template. Sequenced by immunoSEQ multiplex PCR; TCRdb stores in-frame clones only, minus some. The sample has 200,000 or so clones; just over 55% are singletons. Germline V CDR1 and CDR2: MNHEY, SMNVEV (reference sequence). The V and J ends lost 5 bases and 1 base respectively, with 5 bases between them. This CDR3 spans 13 amino acids. PBMCs yielded sorted CD4+ and CD8+ T cells. Study-level findings and limits: TCR sharing was clearer in mice than between patients, perhaps partly owing to patient HLA diversity. Affected lesional scalp, above all in alopecia totalis/universalis, was more clonal than normal scalp. Scalp repertoires also include resident alphabeta T cells from normal skin.

The sample was CD8+ T cells sorted from blood. V is TRBV27 and J is TRBJ2-2; D unclear. This TCR was recovered from a human donor in good health. The CDR3 DNA sequence: TGTGCCAGCAGTCCGATGAACACCGGGGAGCTGTTTTTT. Translation gives CASSPMNTGELFF.